This entry concerns a single T cell receptor beta chain. Antigen specificity is unknown. These data are taken from a study of T cells in Graves' hyperthyroidism and ophthalmopathy. The CDR3 contains 15 residues. Germline loops: CDR1 SGHTA, CDR2 FQGTGA. J lost 0 bases, V lost 5 bases, and 4 bases had no gene match. Researchers took RNA transcripts and amplified the TCR beta CDR3 regions from them. HTBI primers drove first-round RT-PCR of the TCR CDR3. MiXCR, applied by TCRdb to the multiplex PCR reads, yields one record per CDR3 protein. The sample yields nearly 600,000 distinct CDR3 sequences, roughly 13% seen once. Those with hyperthyroidism were 18 to 65 years old, newly diagnosed, and ill for under 2 months. A patient was excluded if there was uncontrolled infection, other autoimmune disease, pregnancy or lactation. Study results and limitations: Most thyroid clonotypes expanded above 0.001 were also detected in blood. A model built on 13 V-J features separated ophthalmopathy from stable hyperthyroidism.

The sample consisted of blood. The clonotype was recovered from a woman aged 25 to 39 with Graves' hyperthyroidism that later progressed to Graves' ophthalmopathy. The chain joins TRBV7-3 to TRBJ2-7; TRBD1 matches 10 bases. For the CDR3, the DNA is TGTGCCAGCAGCGCCGGGACAGGGGACTCCTACGAGCAGTACTTC. It specifies CASSAGTGDSYEQYF.